The rows below give T cell receptor beta chains drawn from one sample of a study of CD8 T cells in ankylosing spondylitis. Each CDR3 protein gets one entry after TCRdb re-called the 5' RACE reads with MiXCR. In the table there are approximately 90,000 distinct CDR3 sequences, almost 8.5% of which are singletons. The sample taken for sequencing was blood, either unsorted or a sorted T cell fraction (not recorded which). All receptors come from a male donor with ankylosing spondylitis or in good health (not recorded which). The CDR3 runs from the conserved cysteine through the conserved F or W. D genes are given only for firm matches. Clone size reads once, few, many, or a class if the clone is expanded.

d_call | clone_size | j_call | v_call | cdr3_aa | cdr3_nt
. | many | TRBJ2-1 | TRBV15 | CATSRVGLLGDEQFF | TGTGCCACCAGCAGAGTGGGATTGCTCGGTGATGAGCAGTTCTTC
TRBD2 | few | TRBJ2-2 | TRBV10-3 | CAISEPVWREGNTGELFF | TGTGCCATCAGTGAGCCGGTCTGGCGGGAGGGGAACACCGGGGAGCTGTTTTTT
TRBD1 | many | TRBJ1-1 | TRBV7-9 | CASSPGRGRTEAFF | TGTGCCAGCAGCCCGGGGAGGGGGCGAACTGAAGCTTTCTTT
. | many | TRBJ1-2 | TRBV7-8 | CASSLGWTANGYTF | TGTGCCAGCAGCTTAGGCTGGACGGCCAATGGCTACACCTTC
. | many | TRBJ1-5 | TRBV28 | CASRPRLVDQPQHF | TGTGCCAGCAGGCCCCGCTTGGTGGATCAGCCCCAGCATTTT
. | many | TRBJ2-2 | TRBV20-1 | CSATTPGLVAGELFF | TGCAGTGCTACGACCCCAGGCCTGGTTGCCGGGGAGCTGTTTTTT
. | many | TRBJ2-1 | TRBV5-5 | CASSSLTGEGEQFF | TGTGCCAGCAGCTCATTGACAGGGGAGGGTGAGCAGTTCTTC
. | many | TRBJ2-1 | TRBV20-1 | CSARADPYNEQFF | TGCAGTGCTAGAGCGGACCCGTACAATGAGCAGTTCTTC
. | many | TRBJ1-2 | TRBV20-1 | CSAVHGQYGYTF | TGCAGTGCTGTACACGGCCAGTATGGCTACACCTTC
. | many | TRBJ2-1 | TRBV20-1 | CSARVRKSHEQFF | TGCAGTGCTAGAGTGAGGAAAAGCCATGAGCAGTTCTTC